This T cell receptor beta chain was identified in a study of T cells after yellow fever vaccination. About the study: SMART-Seq v4 Ultra Low Input handled preparation of low-cell-number fractions.

This CDR3 is built from 15 residues. The trim removed 2 bases at V and 3 bases at J, leaving 4 bases unmatched. Germline V gene sequence: CDR1 SGHRS, CDR2 YFSETQ. TCRdb passed the 5' RACE reads through MiXCR, listing each CDR3 protein once. The table lists a few hundred thousand distinct CDR3 sequences, approximately 10% of them singletons, with about 3.5% in the top ten. The receptor's source is a man in his late teens or twenties who received the YFV17D yellow fever vaccine. The J gene is TRBJ2-5, the V gene TRBV5-1; 10 nucleotides line up with TRBD2. Source: CD4+ T cells sorted from PBMCs, taken 5 days after the yellow fever booster vaccination. CDR3 protein: CASSLAGGVEETQYF. The CDR3 coding sequence is TGCGCCAGCAGCTTAGCGGGGGGGGTCGAAGAGACCCAGTACTTC.